These 25 T cell receptor beta chains were all obtained from the same sample, sequenced in a study of cytomegalovirus exposure and HLA in healthy donors. Assay used: immunoSEQ multiplex PCR; TCRdb lists only in-frame clones, some missing. The sample gives under 80,000 clones, about 93% of which show up once; over 2% is in the top ten. The sequenced sample was PBMCs. Receptors originate from a woman aged 18-29 years in good health and CMV-seronegative.

The chain is built from TRBV6-4 and TRBJ2-2; TRBD1 aligns across 8 bases. V was pared by 5 bases and J by 6 bases, with 11 bases of the junction left unmatched. Germline V gives CDR1 MRHNA, CDR2 SNTAGT. This CDR3 is 16 amino acids long. In nucleotides, the CDR3 is TGTGCCAGCAGTATGGATACAGGGGGTCGCCCCGGGGAGCTGTTTTTT. It is translated as CASSMDTGGRPGELFF.

CDR3 bases: TGCGCCAGCAGCTTGACAGGGAGGGAGAATGAAAAACTGTTTTTT. The encoded protein is CASSLTGRENEKLFF. The chain links TRBV5-1 to TRBJ1-4; D may be TRBD1 (6 bases). V was shortened by 1 base and J by 5 bases, with 12 bases between the two germline ends. The CDR3 totals 15 residues. Germline-derived CDR1 and CDR2 are SGHRS and YFSETQ.

The chain employs TRBV27 and TRBJ1-5; D remains unclear. The CDR3 spans 14 residues. Germline V gene sequence: CDR1 MNHEY, CDR2 SMNVEV (reference sequence). Trimming cost V 1 base and J 3 bases, with 7 bases left between them. The CDR3 here is CASSLLANNQPQHF. Here the CDR3 DNA reads TGTGCCAGCAGTTTATTGGCCAACAATCAGCCCCAGCATTTT.

V gene TRBV10-3 combines with J gene TRBJ2-5, with 11 bases matching TRBD2. This CDR3 has 15 residues. V gave up 4 bases and J gave up 2 bases; unmatched junction bases: 3. CDR1 and CDR2 (germline): ENHRY, SYGVKD. The CDR3: CAISVAGGMQETQYF. The CDR3, as DNA: TGTGCCATCAGTGTAGCGGGGGGGATGCAAGAGACCCAGTACTTC.

The genes are TRBV30 and TRBJ1-2; D not resolved. The CDR3 loop spans 13 amino acids. With 2 bases removed from V and 8 bases from J, the gap between germline ends came to 15 bases. The germline CDR1 and CDR2 sequences are GTSNPN and SVGIG (reference sequence). For the CDR3, the DNA is TGTGCCTGGAGTCGAGTCTCCGTGAGCGGCTACACCTTC. Protein sequence: CAWSRVSVSGYTF.

The V and J genes are TRBV10-1 and TRBJ2-7, with 7 bases identical to TRBD1. The CDR3 is made up of 15 amino acids. Germline V gene lookup returns CDR1 WNHNN and CDR2 SYGVQD (reference sequence). The junction had 13 bases not matched to a gene; V was cut back by 6 bases and J by 5 bases. The CDR3 bases are TGCGCCAGCAGCGCCCTTACAGGGGAGAGCGACGAGCAGTACTTC. As protein: CASSALTGESDEQYF.

The V and J genes are TRBV29-1 and TRBJ2-7; weak D call: TRBD1 (5 bases). CDR1 is SQVTM and CDR2 is ANQGSEA in the germline V gene. This CDR3 contains 15 residues. V lost 1 base, J lost 4 bases, and 17 bases lay in between. This CDR3 reads CSVEVLGRRKYEQYF. For the CDR3, the DNA is TGCAGCGTTGAAGTTTTGGGGCGACGAAAATACGAGCAGTACTTC.

This chain joins TRBV6-4 and TRBJ2-2, with 10 bases aligning to TRBD2. The trim removed 4 bases at V and 4 bases at J, leaving 3 bases unmatched. Germline V gene data show CDR1 as MRHNA and CDR2 as SNTAGT. CDR3 length: 15 amino acids. CDR3 sequence reads: CASSVASGSTGELFF. DNA of the CDR3: TGTGCCAGCAGTGTGGCTAGCGGGAGCACCGGGGAGCTGTTTTTT.

V gene TRBV5-8 combines with J gene TRBJ1-1, with D possibly matching TRBD1 (5 bases). Germline V gene data show CDR1 as SGHTS and CDR2 as YDEGEE. The V end was cut by 3 bases, the J end by 0 bases, with 6 bases between. The CDR3 extends over 13 amino acids. The CDR3 coding sequence is TGTGCCAGCAGCTCCAGGGTGAACACTGAAGCTTTCTTT. It codes for CASSSRVNTEAFF.

The J gene is TRBJ1-1, the V gene TRBV5-6; D not certain. Germline CDR1 SGHDT, CDR2 YYEEEE. V was pared by 1 base and J by 3 bases, with 13 bases between. The CDR3 has 15 residues. The CDR3: CASSLFFGEYTEAFF. The CDR3 DNA reads as TGTGCCAGCAGCTTGTTTTTCGGGGAATACACTGAAGCTTTCTTT. Drawing the rest from reference TRBV5-6 and TRBJ1-1, the complete variable domain is DAGVTQSPTHLIKTRGQQVTLRCSPKSGHDTVSWYQQALGQGPQFIFQYYEEEERQRGNFPDRFSGHQFPNYSSELNVNALLLGDSALYLCASSLFFGEYTEAFFGQGTRLTVV.

This clone appeared a single time. V usage is TRBV20-1 and J usage is TRBJ1-1; no clear D gene. This CDR3 region has 11 residues. Germline assignment: CDR1 DFQATT and CDR2 SNEGSKA (reference sequence). Deletions cut 2 bases from V and 1 base from J, with 2 bases between. CDR3 protein: CSARQNTEAFF. The CDR3, as DNA: TGCAGTGCTAGACAGAACACTGAAGCTTTCTTT.

This chain links TRBV6-1 with TRBJ1-2; weak D call: TRBD1 (6 bases). V was shortened by 6 bases and J by 5 bases, with 13 bases between the two germline ends. This CDR3 has 13 amino acids. The germline V gene has CDR1 MNHNS and CDR2 SASEGT. DNA for the CDR3: TGTGCCAGCAGGGGCAGGGGAGGGTATGGCTACACCTTC. The encoded protein is CASRGRGGYGYTF.

This clone has only one observation. V and J are TRBV4-3 and TRBJ1-4; no firm D call. CDR1 is LGHNA, CDR2 YSLEER, per germline. The CDR3 is made up of 14 amino acids. Trimming cost V 1 base and J 8 bases, with 11 bases left between them. CDR3 in amino acids: CASSQVIFREKLFF. As DNA, the CDR3 is TGCGCCAGCAGCCAAGTTATTTTCCGGGAAAAACTGTTTTTT.

The V gene is TRBV6-6, the J gene TRBJ2-5; 10 positions agree with TRBD2. Germline lookup yields CDR1 MNHNY and CDR2 SVGAGI (reference sequence). The CDR3 loop spans 15 amino acids. Trimming took 4 bases from V and 5 from J; bases not matched to a gene: 7. Here the CDR3 reads CASSLQRGGQETQYF. CDR3 in DNA: TGTGCCAGCAGTTTACAGCGGGGGGGCCAGGAGACCCAGTACTTC.

The chain joins TRBV28 to TRBJ2-3; D is unclear. This CDR3 is 11 amino acids long. The V gene's germline CDR1 is MDHEN and CDR2 SYDVKM. Trimming removed 10 bases at V and 0 bases at J, with 5 bases between. This CDR3 reads CATRSTDTQYF. CDR3 nucleotides: TGTGCCACCCGTAGCACAGATACGCAGTATTTT.

The J gene is TRBJ2-3, the V gene TRBV15, with 9 bases that match TRBD2. Trimming took 5 bases from V and 2 from J; bases not matched to a gene: 11. Germline assignment: CDR1 LNHNV and CDR2 YYDKDF (reference sequence). The CDR3 has 17 amino acids. The CDR3 protein is CATSQYRSSGATDTQYF. CDR3 nucleotide sequence: TGTGCCACCAGCCAATATCGTTCTAGCGGGGCCACAGATACGCAGTATTTT.

This sequence joins TRBV7-9 and TRBJ2-5; TRBD2 is a possible D gene (6 bases). V dropped 5 bases and J dropped 4 bases, with 17 bases sitting between them. CDR3 length: 15 residues. Germline lookup yields CDR1 SEHNR and CDR2 FQNEAQ (reference sequence). The CDR3: CASSTTPGGRETQYF. The CDR3, as DNA: TGTGCCAGCAGCACCACCCCAGGAGGGCGAGAGACCCAGTACTTC.

The V gene is TRBV19, the J gene TRBJ2-2; D is unresolved. Trimming took off 2 bases at V and 1 base at J, with 8 bases between the two ends. The CDR3 is made up of 15 amino acids. Germline V gives CDR1 LNHDA, CDR2 SQIVND (reference sequence). CDR3 nucleotides: TGTGCCAGTAGTATACGTCCGGGGAACACCGGGGAGCTGTTTTTT. It specifies CASSIRPGNTGELFF.

DNA for the CDR3: TGCAGCGTTGAACCTTGGGACATTTACACTGAAGCTTTCTTT. Protein: CSVEPWDIYTEAFF. V and J are TRBV29-1 and TRBJ1-1; tentatively, D is TRBD1 (6 bases). Trimming cost V 2 bases and J 3 bases, with 13 bases left between them. The germline V gene encodes CDR1 SQVTM and CDR2 ANQGSEA. The CDR3 contains 14 residues.

This chain joins TRBV7-9 and TRBJ2-3; 9 bases map to TRBD1. Trimming at V came to 4 bases and at J to 2 bases, leaving 16 bases not matched to a gene. Germline loops: CDR1 SEHNR, CDR2 FQNEAQ (reference sequence). The CDR3 consists of 19 residues. CDR3 in DNA: TGTGCCAGCAGCTCTAACCCTTCGACAGGGGGTGAATACACAGATACGCAGTATTTT. This codes for CASSSNPSTGGEYTDTQYF. Full variable domain (missing parts from reference TRBV7-9 and TRBJ2-3): DTGVSQNPRHKITKRGQNVTFRCDPISEHNRLYWYRQTLGQGPEFLTYFQNEAQLEKSRLLSDRFSAERPKGSFSTLEIQRTEQGDSAMYLCASSSNPSTGGEYTDTQYFGPGTRLTVL.

Only one count was recorded for this clone. Written as DNA, the CDR3 is TGTGCCAGCAGCTCTTCTGCTGGGCTCAGGAACACTGAAGCTTTCTTT. Encoded protein: CASSSSAGLRNTEAFF. The chain recombines TRBV5-4 with TRBJ1-1; D ambiguous. V lost 3 bases, J lost 1 base, and 16 bases lay in between. The CDR3 length is 16 residues. The germline CDR1 and CDR2 sequences are SGHNT and YYREEE (reference sequence). The full variable domain, with the rest looked up from reference TRBV5-4 and TRBJ1-1, is ETGVTQSPTHLIKTRGQQVTLRCSSQSGHNTVSWYQQALGQGPQFIFQYYREEENGRGNFPPRFSGLQFPNYSSELNVNALELDDSALYLCASSSSAGLRNTEAFFGQGTRLTVV.

This chain links TRBV19 with TRBJ2-1, with D unclear. This CDR3 has 15 amino acids. V was clipped by 3 bases and J by 0 bases, with 9 bases between them. Germline CDR1 is LNHDA and CDR2 is SQIVND (reference sequence). CDR3 DNA: TGTGCCAGTAGTATTGGCACTATCTCCTACAATGAGCAGTTCTTC. Translating gives CASSIGTISYNEQFF. The entire variable domain, with the rest obtained from reference TRBV19 and TRBJ2-1, is as follows: DGGITQSPKYLFRKEGQNVTLSCEQNLNHDAMYWYRQDPGQGLRLIYYSQIVNDFQKGDIAEGYSVSREKKESFPLTVTSAQKNPTAFYLCASSIGTISYNEQFFGPGTRLTVL.

V usage is TRBV19 and J usage is TRBJ1-3; TRBD1 matches at 7 bases. In germline, CDR1 is LNHDA, CDR2 SQIVND (reference sequence). This CDR3 comprises 13 residues. V lost 3 bases and J lost 7; bases outside the gene matches: 3. The CDR3 nucleotides read TGTGCCAGTAGTATTGACAGGGTCAACACCATATATTTT. This gives the protein CASSIDRVNTIYF.

This chain connects TRBV29-1 to TRBJ2-5; 8 nucleotides agree with TRBD2. Looked up from germline, CDR1 is SQVTM and CDR2 is ANQGSEA. This CDR3 has 14 amino acids. V shed 4 bases and J 4 bases; nucleotides not matched to a gene: 8. CDR3 region: CSVGMGTSPETQYF. CDR3 bases: TGCAGCGTTGGGATGGGGACTAGTCCAGAGACCCAGTACTTC.

This chain uses TRBV25-1 with TRBJ2-5; 9 positions match TRBD1. Germline V gives CDR1 MGHDK, CDR2 SYGVNS. CDR3 length equals 16 residues. V trimming: 5 bases; J trimming: 4 bases; junction bases outside the gene matches: 11. The CDR3 nucleotides read TGTGCCAGCAGTTTCAACAGGGGGCCAAGGGGAGAGACCCAGTACTTC. This sequence encodes CASSFNRGPRGETQYF.